A selection of T cell receptor beta chains follows, all from one sample in a study of T cell repertoires in cytomegalovirus infection. TCRdb fed the reads into MiXCR, producing one record per CDR3 protein. The sample has over 100,000 distinct CDR3 sequences; approximately 17% are singletons. Source material: PBMCs. Receptors originate from a human donor in good health (CMV status not recorded). Some clones in this sample may be carry-over from other donors' samples. Each CDR3 is given with its conserved first and last residue. D genes are given only for firm matches. A clone size is listed for some rows: how often the clone was seen (once, few, many), or a class if it is expanded.

>TRBV6-5|12|few|TRBJ2-1|NA
CASSYAGTPEFF
TGTGCCAGCAGTTACGCCGGGACCCCGGAGTTCTTC
>TRBV29-1|13|NA|TRBJ2-5|NA
CSVWGRVGETQYF
TGCAGCGTTTGGGGTAGGGTAGGAGAGACCCAGTACTTC
>TRBV7-2|15|many|TRBJ1-2|NA
CASSSKGGGVSGYTF
TGTGCCAGCAGCTCCAAGGGGGGGGGAGTCTCCGGCTACACCTTC
>TRBV28|16|few|TRBJ2-7|TRBD2
CASRTLLAGGPYEQYF
TGTGCCAGCAGGACACTACTAGCGGGGGGACCCTACGAGCAGTACTTC
>TRBV7-9|15|many|TRBJ2-3|TRBD1
CASSFGQGITDTQYF
TGTGCCAGCAGCTTTGGACAGGGCATCACAGATACGCAGTATTTT
>TRBV13|15|NA|TRBJ1-3|NA
CASSLDPGGRNTIYF
TGTGCCAGCAGCTTAGATCCAGGAGGGCGAAACACCATATATTTT
>TRBV6-2/TRBV6-3|15|NA|TRBJ1-4|NA
CASSPRYRSNEKLFF
TGTGCCAGCAGCCCGCGATACAGGTCGAATGAAAAACTGTTTTTT
>TRBV7-9|17|NA|TRBJ2-3|NA
CASSSSSGTLRRDTQYF
TGTGCCAGCAGCTCGTCCTCAGGGACACTTCGGCGGGATACGCAGTATTTT
>TRBV6-1|14|NA|TRBJ2-7|NA
CASGGRMGVYEQYF
TGTGCCAGCGGGGGACGGATGGGTGTATACGAGCAGTACTTC
>TRBV5-6|13|few|TRBJ2-3|NA
CASSLFQTDTQYF
TGTGCCAGCAGCTTGTTCCAAACAGATACGCAGTATTTT
>TRBV20-1|13|NA|TRBJ1-6|NA
CSAARAGDSPLHF
TGCAGTGCCGCGCGAGCAGGGGATTCACCCCTCCACTTT
>TRBV12-3/TRBV12-4|13|NA|TRBJ1-2|NA
CASSLPAGHGYTF
TGTGCCAGCAGCCTGCCAGCAGGGCATGGCTACACCTTC
>TRBV6-6|14|few|TRBJ2-3|TRBD1
CASSTQGGTDTQYF
TGTGCCAGCAGCACTCAGGGGGGCACAGATACGCAGTATTTT
>TRBV20-1|16|few|TRBJ1-2|NA
CSASGGGEGKVWGYTF
TGCAGTGCTAGTGGTGGCGGAGAGGGCAAGGTGTGGGGCTACACCTTC
>TRBV4-1|14|many|TRBJ1-1|NA
CASSQLQVLTEAFF
TGCGCCAGCAGCCAACTACAGGTGCTCACTGAAGCTTTCTTT
>TRBV5-1|13|NA|TRBJ2-4|NA
CASSNGGGNIQYF
TGCGCCAGCAGCAACGGCGGAGGGAACATTCAGTACTTC
>TRBV7-2|12|many|TRBJ1-5|NA
CASSRDRQPQHF
TGTGCCAGCAGCCGAGACAGGCAGCCCCAGCATTTT
>TRBV14|13|NA|TRBJ2-7|TRBD2
CASSLAGVNEQYF
TGTGCCAGCAGTCTAGCGGGGGTGAACGAGCAGTACTTC
>TRBV7-6|17|many|TRBJ1-5|TRBD1
CASSPVSRTGGWQPQHF
TGTGCCAGCAGCCCCGTCTCCAGGACAGGGGGCTGGCAGCCCCAGCATTTT
>TRBV2|14|few|TRBJ1-1|NA
CASRWRMGATEAFF
TGTGCCTCCCGTTGGAGAATGGGTGCCACTGAAGCTTTCTTT
>TRBV2|15|many|TRBJ2-5|NA
CASSAWWGTRETQYF
TGTGCCAGCAGTGCGTGGTGGGGCACGAGAGAGACCCAGTACTTC
>TRBV7-1|15|NA|TRBJ2-3|TRBD2
CASSPQKRGADTQYF
TGTGCCAGCAGCCCCCAGAAGCGGGGAGCAGATACGCAGTATTTT
>TRBV10-3|13|few|TRBJ1-1|NA
CAISESTPSEAFF
TGTGCCATCAGTGAGTCTACTCCGAGTGAAGCTTTCTTT
>TRBV10-2|14|many|TRBJ2-5|TRBD1
CASRGQGRGETQYF
TGCGCCAGCAGGGGACAGGGAAGAGGAGAGACCCAGTACTTC
>TRBV10-3|13|NA|TRBJ1-1|NA
CAISESRGDVAFF
TGTGCCATCAGTGAGTCCCGAGGTGATGTAGCTTTCTTT
>TRBV29-1|10|few|TRBJ1-1|NA
CSAVVTEAFF
TGCAGCGCTGTCGTAACTGAAGCTTTCTTT
>TRBV7-2|17|NA|TRBJ2-1|TRBD2
CVSSLRQGASGDNERFF
TGTGTCAGCAGCTTACGGCAGGGAGCTAGCGGGGATAATGAGCGGTTCTTC
>TRBV12-3/TRBV12-4|12|NA|TRBJ2-2|NA
CASSVGRLRLFF
TGTGCCAGCAGTGTTGGGCGCCTGAGGCTGTTTTTT
>TRBV15|13|NA|TRBJ1-1|TRBD1
CATSRDRGGEAFF
TGTGCCACCAGCCGGGACAGGGGGGGTGAAGCTTTCTTT